Below, 15 T cell receptor beta chains from the same sample are listed, as sequenced in a study of shared T cell receptors in the human thymus (dated by TCRdb to the early 2020s). Libraries came from the immunoSEQ multiplex PCR assay. TCRdb mirrors the immuneACCESS table, restricted to in-frame sequences. Some clones are absent from its copies; in checked studies, under half trace to an unresolved V gene, and the reason for the others is unknown. The sample table holds roughly 700,000 clones, of which approximately 90% were seen once. The ten most abundant clones make up roughly 0.0097% of the sample. The data also belong to a second study, concerning human thymus T cells.

The sample taken for sequencing was thymocytes. The origin of the receptors is a boy under two years old with a congenital heart defect. Donor details come from another sample of the same person, matched by shared clones.

V is TRBV30 and J is TRBJ1-5; 9 bases agree with TRBD1. Germline assignment: CDR1 GTSNPN and CDR2 SVGIG (reference sequence). The CDR3 has 14 residues. With V trimmed by 0 bases and J by 5 bases, 2 bases remained unmatched. This CDR3 reads CAWSVRTGDQPQHF. The CDR3 DNA reads TGTGCCTGGAGTGTACGGACAGGGGATCAGCCCCAGCATTTT.

The chain joins TRBV21-1 to TRBJ2-7; the DNA was not used to check the table's D call, TRBD2. TRBV21-1 constitutes a pseudogene. This CDR3 is built from 11 residues. CDR3 loop: CAPRPGYEQYF. The CDR3 coding sequence is TGTGCGCCCCGCCCGGGCTACGAGCAGTACTTC.

This chain uses TRBV30 with TRBJ2-7; D might be TRBD1 (6 bases). The CDR3 runs to 14 residues. Trimming shortened V by 0 bases and J by 4 bases, and 13 bases separated the two germline ends. From germline, CDR1 is GTSNPN and CDR2 SVGIG (reference sequence). CDR3 DNA: TGTGCCTGGAGTGTATTTCAGGGGAGTTACGAGCAGTACTTC. It codes for CAWSVFQGSYEQYF.

This clone was seen a few times. In DNA form, the CDR3 reads TGCGCCAGCCGGGGGACAGGGGACCTATGGAGGGGCTACACCTTC. Translating it yields CASRGTGDLWRGYTF. This chain uses TRBV5-1 with TRBJ1-2, with TRBD1 matching 10 bases. The CDR3 contains 15 residues. The V segment lost 7 bases and the J segment 8 bases; nucleotides outside the gene matches: 14. Germline lookup yields CDR1 SGHRS and CDR2 YFSETQ.

The chain's CDR3 is CASSFLADTQYF. The CDR3 DNA reads TGTGCCAGCAGCTTCTTAGCAGATACGCAGTATTTT. J is TRBJ2-3 and V is TRBV7-6; no clear D gene. Germline assignment: CDR1 SGHVS and CDR2 FNYEAQ. Trimming pared 3 bases from V and 4 bases from J, leaving 5 bases between. There are 12 residues in the CDR3.

This sequence joins TRBV5-1 and TRBJ2-5, with 8 nucleotides matching TRBD1. The trim removed 4 bases at V and 4 bases at J, leaving 9 bases unmatched. The CDR3 is 15 amino acids. Germline assignment: CDR1 SGHRS and CDR2 YFSETQ. CDR3 region: CASSMDRARGETQYF. DNA of the CDR3: TGCGCCAGCAGCATGGACAGGGCCCGGGGAGAGACCCAGTACTTC. Using reference TRBV5-1 and TRBJ2-5 for the parts outside the CDR3, the full variable domain is KAGVTQTPRYLIKTRGQQVTLSCSPISGHRSVSWYQQTPGQGLQFLFEYFSETQRNKGNFPGRFSGRQFSNSRSEMNVSTLELGDSALYLCASSMDRARGETQYFGPGTRLLVL.

This clone turned up a few times. The chain carries TRBV6-5 and TRBJ2-5; TRBD2 might be the D (6 bases). The CDR3 has 13 residues. CDR1 MNHEY and CDR2 SVGAGI come from the germline V gene. Trimming removed 6 bases at V and 1 base at J, with 9 bases between. Here the CDR3 DNA reads TGTGCCAGCAGAGACGGGGGCCAAGAGACCCAGTACTTC. This encodes CASRDGGQETQYF.

This chain uses TRBV6-1 with TRBJ1-1; D uncertain. V dropped 1 base and J dropped 1 base, with 7 bases sitting between them. The germline V gene has CDR1 MNHNS and CDR2 SASEGT. The CDR3 is 14 amino acids. The CDR3 coding sequence is TGTGCCAGCAGTGAAGGGACTTCGAACACTGAAGCTTTCTTT. This codes for CASSEGTSNTEAFF.

The genes are TRBV7-9 and TRBJ2-3; TRBD2 might be the D (5 bases). Trimming took 1 base from V and 6 from J, leaving 14 bases between them. This CDR3 has 15 amino acids. The germline gives CDR1 SEHNR, CDR2 FQNEAQ (reference sequence). The CDR3 loop reads CASSLGSGPRDTQYF. CDR3 bases: TGTGCCAGCAGCTTAGGCAGCGGTCCCCGGGATACGCAGTATTTT.

This chain uses TRBV7-2 with TRBJ2-7; 8 nucleotides agree with TRBD2. Looked up from germline, CDR1 is SGHTA and CDR2 is FQGNSA. V was pared by 1 base and J by 5 bases, with 16 bases of the junction left unmatched. The CDR3 is 18 residues long. The CDR3 DNA reads as TGTGCCAGCAGCTTAGAGTTTCAGCGTAGCGGGGTCCGGGACGAGCAGTACTTC. Its protein is CASSLEFQRSGVRDEQYF.

This clone was recorded only once. This chain connects TRBV9 to TRBJ2-1; D might be TRBD2 (6 bases). V was shortened by 3 bases and J by 0 bases, with 13 bases between the two germline ends. The CDR3 loop spans 16 amino acids. Germline loops: CDR1 SGDLS, CDR2 YYNGEE. This CDR3 is CASSDPSDSSYNEQFF. CDR3 coding DNA: TGTGCCAGCAGCGATCCTAGCGACAGCTCCTACAATGAGCAGTTCTTC.

This chain links TRBV6-1 with TRBJ1-5; D is uncertain. The CDR3 consists of 16 residues. Trimming removed 2 bases at V and 7 bases at J, with 18 bases between. Per germline, CDR1 MNHNS and CDR2 SASEGT. CDR3 sequence (DNA): TGTGCCAGCAGTGAACACGGGGTTGGTGGCAGGCAGCCCCAGCATTTT. The encoded protein is CASSEHGVGGRQPQHF.

This clone has only one observation. J is TRBJ2-7 and V is TRBV4-3; 7 nucleotides align to TRBD2. With 0 bases clipped from V and 2 bases from J, the junction kept 10 bases outside the gene matches. This CDR3 region has 17 residues. Germline CDR1 LGHNA, CDR2 YSLEER. CDR3 sequence (DNA): TGCGCCAGCAGCCAAGACGCGAGAAGGACTAGAACCTACGAGCAGTACTTC. This translates into CASSQDARRTRTYEQYF.

The chain combines TRBV19 with TRBJ2-7, with TRBD1 identical over 11 bases. The germline V gene has CDR1 LNHDA and CDR2 SQIVND (reference sequence). J was trimmed by 12 bases and V by 5 bases; bases with no gene match: 3. CDR3 size: 11 residues. CDR3 amino acids: CASSGTGGGYF. CDR3 in DNA: TGTGCCAGTAGTGGGACAGGGGGGGGGTACTTC. Based on the CDR3 plus reference TRBV19 and TRBJ2-7, the full variable domain is DGGITQSPKYLFRKEGQNVTLSCEQNLNHDAMYWYRQDPGQGLRLIYYSQIVNDFQKGDIAEGYSVSREKKESFPLTVTSAQKNPTAFYLCASSGTGGGYFGPGTRLTVT.

The chain recombines TRBV30 with TRBJ1-6; D gene unclear. The CDR3 has 13 residues. V dropped 0 bases and J dropped 7 bases, with 7 bases sitting between them. CDR1 and CDR2 (germline): GTSNPN, SVGIG (reference sequence). Here the CDR3 DNA reads TGTGCCTGGAGTGTACGTGAGAATTCACCCCTCCACTTT. Its translation is CAWSVRENSPLHF. The full variable domain, in which reference TRBV30 and TRBJ1-6 provide the parts outside the CDR3, is SQTIHQWPATLVQPVGSPLSLECTVEGTSNPNLYWYRQAAGRGLQLLFYSVGIGQISSEVPQNLSASRPQDRQFILSSKKLLLSDSGFYLCAWSVRENSPLHFGNGTRLTVT.